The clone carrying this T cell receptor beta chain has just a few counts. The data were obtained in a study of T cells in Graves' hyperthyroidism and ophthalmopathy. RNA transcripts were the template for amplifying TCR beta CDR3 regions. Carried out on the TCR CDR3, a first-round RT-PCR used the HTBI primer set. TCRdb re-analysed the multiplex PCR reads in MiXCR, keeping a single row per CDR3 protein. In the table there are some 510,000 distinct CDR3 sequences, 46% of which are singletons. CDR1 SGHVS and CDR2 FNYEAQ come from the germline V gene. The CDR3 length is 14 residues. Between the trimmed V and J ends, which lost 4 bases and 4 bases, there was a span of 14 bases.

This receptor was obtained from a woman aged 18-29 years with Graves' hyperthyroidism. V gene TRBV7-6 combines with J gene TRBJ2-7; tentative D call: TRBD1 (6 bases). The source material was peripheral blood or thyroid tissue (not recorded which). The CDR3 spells CASSWRQVGYEQYF. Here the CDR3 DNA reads TGTGCCAGCAGCTGGAGACAGGTGGGGTACGAGCAGTACTTC.